These T cell receptor beta chains were read from a single sample in a study of multiple sclerosis patients with progressive multifocal leukoencephalopathy. Assay used: immunoSEQ multiplex PCR; TCRdb lists only in-frame clones, some missing. Counted here are approximately 27,000 clones, more than 80% occurring once; the ten biggest clones make up 9.5% to 15%. This specimen consisted of PBMCs, obtained from a patient treated with natalizumab. These receptors all stem from a woman aged 25 to 39 with progressive multifocal leukoencephalopathy. The CDR3 runs from the conserved cysteine through the conserved F or W.

v_call: TRBV9; j_call: TRBJ1-1; cdr3_aa: CASSSREGTEAFF
v_call: TRBV27; j_call: TRBJ2-1; cdr3_aa: CASSPNQRVPRFF
v_call: TRBV6-5; j_call: TRBJ1-3; cdr3_aa: CASRRQGGGNTIYF
v_call: TRBV7-9; j_call: TRBJ1-2; cdr3_aa: CASNLEDSNPYGYTF
v_call: TRBV10-3; j_call: TRBJ2-3; cdr3_aa: CAISESWTGGADTQYF
v_call: TRBV27; j_call: TRBJ2-3; cdr3_aa: CASSFWRGITDTQYF
v_call: TRBV4-1; j_call: TRBJ2-7; cdr3_aa: CASSQGVNRRDEQYF
v_call: TRBV6-5; j_call: TRBJ2-7; cdr3_aa: CASSYEGREQYF
v_call: TRBV28; j_call: TRBJ1-3; cdr3_aa: CASYAGPSGNTIYF
v_call: TRBV18; j_call: TRBJ2-2; cdr3_aa: CASSPLTGTQPAGELFF
v_call: TRBV1; j_call: TRBJ2-3; cdr3_aa: CGADTQYF
v_call: TRBV5-4; j_call: TRBJ1-4; cdr3_aa: CASKGQPNEKLFF
v_call: TRBV18; j_call: TRBJ1-1; cdr3_aa: CASSPPSGVRTEAFF
v_call: TRBV28; j_call: TRBJ1-6; cdr3_aa: CASSRDSSYNSPLHF
v_call: TRBV10-1; j_call: TRBJ1-5; cdr3_aa: CASSESGGSQHF
v_call: TRBV4-3; j_call: TRBJ1-3; cdr3_aa: CASSQGWLGGPGNTIYF
v_call: TRBV7-2; j_call: TRBJ2-7; cdr3_aa: CASSLPGQGAYEQYF